This T cell receptor (beta chain) came from a study of blood T cell repertoires in COVID-19. Germline-derived CDR1 and CDR2 are SQVTM and ANQGSEA. The junction had 4 bases not matched to a gene; V was cut back by 3 bases and J by 2 bases. The CDR3 covers 14 residues. Assay used: immunoSEQ multiplex PCR; TCRdb lists only in-frame clones, some missing. This table has some 380,000 clones, approximately 89% appearing once. The TCR comes from a man between 25 and 39 years old who had recovered from COVID-19. The chain couples TRBV29-1 to TRBJ2-5; TRBD2 matches at 9 bases. The specimen was PBMCs or T cells enriched from blood (not recorded which). The CDR3 DNA reads as TGCAGCGTTGATGGTAGCGGGGGACAAGAGACCCAGTACTTC. Protein sequence: CSVDGSGGQETQYF.